These 32 T cell receptor beta chains came from one sample sequenced in a study of siplizumab effects on memory and regulatory T cells. Data came from immunoSEQ multiplex PCR; TCRdb stores just in-frame clones and leaves some out. In the table there are roughly 100,000 clones, about 93% of which are singletons. Material for sequencing was non-Treg CD4+ T cells sorted from blood. Source of these receptors: a human donor in good health.

This sequence joins TRBV7-2 and TRBJ2-5; 11 bases match TRBD2. There are 17 residues in the CDR3. Germline values: CDR1 SGHTA, CDR2 FQGNSA. V shed 3 bases and J 1 base; nucleotides not matched to a gene: 7. Written as DNA, the CDR3 is TGTGCCAGCAGCTTGGGGCCTAGCGGGAGGCGCCAAGAGACCCAGTACTTC. As protein: CASSLGPSGRRQETQYF.

The V gene is TRBV25-1, the J gene TRBJ2-5, with TRBD1 matching over 7 bases. V lost 3 bases, J lost 2 bases, and 6 bases stayed unmatched. The CDR3 has 15 residues. CDR1 and CDR2 (germline): MGHDK, SYGVNS. The CDR3 region is CASSETGRDQETQYF. CDR3 coding DNA: TGTGCCAGCAGTGAGACAGGGCGCGATCAAGAGACCCAGTACTTC.

CDR3 residues: CASSQGSGRFTYNEQFF. The CDR3 DNA reads as TGTGCCAGCAGCCAAGGAAGCGGGAGGTTTACCTACAATGAGCAGTTCTTC. V is TRBV4-2 and J is TRBJ2-1; the match to TRBD2 covers 9 bases. This CDR3 is built from 17 residues. Germline V lookup: CDR1 LGHNA, CDR2 YNFKEQ. V gave up 1 base and J gave up 2 bases; unmatched junction bases: 6.

The rearrangement uses TRBV28 and TRBJ2-3; D is perhaps TRBD1 or TRBD2 (5 bases each). Germline CDR1 is MDHEN and CDR2 is SYDVKM. The CDR3 runs 15 residues. The ends were cut back, 6 bases at V and 0 bases at J, with 13 bases in the middle. CDR3 sequence (DNA): TGTGCCAGCAGCCAGGCCGGGGCTAGCACAGATACGCAGTATTTT. Translation: CASSQAGASTDTQYF.

Of note for this clone: Distinct nucleotide sequences in the sample also encode this CDR3. The V gene is TRBV7-3, the J gene TRBJ1-5; possible D gene TRBD1, 5 bases. The CDR3 loop spans 13 amino acids. Germline V CDR1 and CDR2: SGHTA, FQGTGA. The V end lost 0 bases, the J end lost 5 bases, and 5 bases lay between the germline ends. CDR3 loop: CASSLTRDQPQHF. The DNA for the CDR3 is TGTGCCAGCAGCTTAACCAGGGATCAGCCCCAGCATTTT.

The chain employs TRBV7-3 and TRBJ2-1; 14 bases align to TRBD2. This CDR3 contains 19 residues. V shed 5 bases, J shed 8 bases, and the junction held 17 bases outside the gene matches. CDR1 is SGHTA and CDR2 is FQGTGA in the germline V gene. The CDR3 spells CASSLGTSGSGGTAYEQFF. As DNA, the CDR3 is TGTGCCAGCAGCCTAGGGACTAGCGGGAGTGGGGGCACTGCGTATGAGCAGTTCTTC.

The V call is TRBV19, the J call TRBJ1-3; D remains ambiguous. Germline V gene data show CDR1 as LNHDA and CDR2 as SQIVND (reference sequence). Trimming removed 6 bases at V and 4 bases at J, with 16 bases between. The CDR3 spans 15 residues. The DNA for the CDR3 is TGTGCCAGTAGCAGGCCTCAAGTCGGCGGAAACACCATATATTTT. This gives the protein CASSRPQVGGNTIYF.

This sequence joins TRBV5-4 and TRBJ2-3, with 8 bases aligning to TRBD1. Per germline, CDR1 SGHNT and CDR2 YYREEE (reference sequence). The CDR3 consists of 16 residues. J was trimmed by 1 base and V by 0 bases; bases with no gene match: 4. CDR3 sequence reads: CASSLGQGFGTDTQYF. CDR3 sequence (DNA): TGTGCCAGCAGCTTGGGACAGGGGTTTGGCACAGATACGCAGTATTTT. The variable domain in full, completed from reference TRBV5-4 and TRBJ2-3, reads ETGVTQSPTHLIKTRGQQVTLRCSSQSGHNTVSWYQQALGQGPQFIFQYYREEENGRGNFPPRFSGLQFPNYSSELNVNALELDDSALYLCASSLGQGFGTDTQYFGPGTRLTVL.

The rearrangement uses TRBV4-1 and TRBJ1-5; no clear D. Germline CDR1 MGHRA, CDR2 YSYEKL. V gave up 1 base and J gave up 2 bases, with 9 bases separating them. The CDR3 covers 15 residues. CDR3 loop: CASSQGLWGNQPQHF. The CDR3 DNA follows: TGCGCCAGCAGCCAAGGACTCTGGGGCAATCAGCCCCAGCATTTT.

The chain joins TRBV19 to TRBJ2-3; D call uncertain. Trimming removed 5 bases at V and 0 bases at J, with 9 bases between. The CDR3 consists of 14 residues. Germline V gene sequence: CDR1 LNHDA, CDR2 SQIVND (reference sequence). The CDR3, as DNA: TGTGCCAGTAGTTTCCCTAGGAGCACAGATACGCAGTATTTT. Protein: CASSFPRSTDTQYF.

This clone was seen only a few times. The chain couples TRBV19 to TRBJ2-7; 10 bases are shared with TRBD1. Losses at the gene ends were 6 bases for V and 1 base for J; bases not matched to a gene: 6. CDR1 is LNHDA and CDR2 is SQIVND in the germline V gene (reference sequence). The CDR3 has 15 amino acids. DNA of the CDR3: TGTGCCAGTAGCAGCCGGACAGGGGGGTCCTACGAGCAGTACTTC. Translation: CASSSRTGGSYEQYF.

The chain is built from TRBV4-1 and TRBJ2-3, with TRBD1 matching 8 bases. Trimming removed 4 bases from V and 1 base from J; junction bases left unmatched: 7. The CDR3 contains 16 residues. Germline CDR1 is MGHRA and CDR2 is YSYEKL. DNA of the CDR3: TGCGCCAGCAGCCTAAGGACAGGGTTGGGCACAGATACGCAGTATTTT. Translation gives CASSLRTGLGTDTQYF.

This clone has only one observation. The chain uses TRBV11-2 and TRBJ1-2; no clear D gene. Germline CDR1 and CDR2: SGHAT and FQNNGV. Trimming removed 1 base at V and 2 bases at J, with 14 bases between. The CDR3 has 16 amino acids. The CDR3: CASSLVVGLSNYGYTF. For the CDR3, the DNA is TGTGCCAGCAGCTTAGTGGTAGGCCTCTCAAACTATGGCTACACCTTC.

The genes are TRBV18 and TRBJ2-2; 9 bases are a match to TRBD2. Germline values: CDR1 KGHSH, CDR2 LQKENI. The CDR3 loop spans 15 amino acids. V was pared by 3 bases and J by 6 bases, with 5 bases of the junction left unmatched. This chain's CDR3 is CASSPPGLAAGELFF. The CDR3 nucleotides are TGTGCCAGCTCACCTCCGGGACTAGCAGCCGGGGAGCTGTTTTTT.

The chain couples TRBV7-8 to TRBJ2-7; possibly TRBD2 for D (5 bases). The ends were cut back, 1 base at V and 6 bases at J, with 10 bases in the middle. The germline gives CDR1 SGHVS, CDR2 FQNEAQ. The CDR3 sequence is 13 residues long. The CDR3 coding sequence is TGTGCCAGCAGCTTAGTCTCGGGAAGCGAGCAGTACTTC. It encodes CASSLVSGSEQYF.

J is TRBJ2-5 and V is TRBV5-6; maybe TRBD2 (6 bases). V was trimmed by 4 bases and J by 6 bases, leaving 7 bases between them. The CDR3 loop spans 11 amino acids. Germline loops: CDR1 SGHDT, CDR2 YYEEEE. The chain's CDR3 is CASSAGKTQYF. Here the CDR3 DNA reads TGTGCCAGCAGCGCGGGGAAGACCCAGTACTTC.

This clone occurred once. The rearrangement links TRBV5-6 to TRBJ2-4, with D perhaps TRBD1 or TRBD2 (5 bases each). Between the trimmed V and J ends, which lost 0 bases and 1 base, there was a span of 11 bases. From germline, CDR1 is SGHDT and CDR2 YYEEEE. The CDR3 runs 16 residues. This CDR3 reads CASSLDLGAAKNIQYF. The CDR3 bases are TGTGCCAGCAGCTTGGACCTCGGGGCTGCCAAAAACATTCAGTACTTC. Full variable domain (outside the CDR3, taken from reference TRBV5-6 and TRBJ2-4): DAGVTQSPTHLIKTRGQQVTLRCSPKSGHDTVSWYQQALGQGPQFIFQYYEEEERQRGNFPDRFSGHQFPNYSSELNVNALLLGDSALYLCASSLDLGAAKNIQYFGAGTRLSVL.

To note about this clone: The sample carries other DNA sequences with the same CDR3. The chain employs TRBV19 and TRBJ1-5, with D possibly being TRBD1 (6 bases). Germline CDR1 and CDR2: LNHDA and SQIVND (reference sequence). Deletions cut 6 bases from V and 4 bases from J, with 13 bases between. The CDR3 spans 14 residues. The CDR3 loop reads CASSLGQGNQPQHF. Written as DNA, the CDR3 is TGTGCCAGTAGCCTCGGGCAGGGGAATCAGCCCCAGCATTTT.

V gene TRBV7-6 combines with J gene TRBJ2-2; TRBD1 matches at 8 bases. The V segment lost 5 bases and the J segment 4 bases; nucleotides outside the gene matches: 6. This CDR3 comprises 15 residues. Germline V gene lookup returns CDR1 SGHVS and CDR2 FNYEAQ. CDR3 in amino acids: CASSIGTGGTGELFF. DNA of the CDR3: TGTGCCAGCAGCATAGGGACAGGAGGCACCGGGGAGCTGTTTTTT. The variable domain in full, completed from reference TRBV7-6 and TRBJ2-2, reads GAGVSQSPRYKVTKRGQDVALRCDPISGHVSLYWYRQALGQGPEFLTYFNYEAQQDKSGLPNDRFSAERPEGSISTLTIQRTEQRDSAMYRCASSIGTGGTGELFFGEGSRLTVL.

The rearrangement links TRBV10-3 to TRBJ1-3; D is possibly TRBD1 (5 bases). The length of the CDR3 is 13 residues. V was shortened by 6 bases and J by 3 bases, with 9 bases between the two germline ends. The germline V gene encodes CDR1 ENHRY and CDR2 SYGVKD. The CDR3 DNA sequence: TGTGCCATCAGCGGGACTGGTGGAAACACCATATATTTT. Translated: CAISGTGGNTIYF.

This clone was detected only a few times. This rearrangement joins TRBV9 to TRBJ2-1; D gene unclear. CDR3 length equals 15 residues. V was cut by 2 bases and J by 2 bases, with 11 bases left in between. CDR1 and CDR2 from the germline V gene are SGDLS and YYNGEE. CDR3 amino acids: CASSVADLTYNEQFF. The DNA of the CDR3 is TGTGCCAGCAGCGTGGCGGATTTAACCTACAATGAGCAGTTCTTC.

The rearrangement links TRBV5-1 to TRBJ2-1; TRBD1 agrees at 9 bases. This CDR3 spans 13 amino acids. The V gene end was trimmed by 4 bases and the J gene end by 4 bases; junction bases not matched to a gene: 0. Germline-derived CDR1 and CDR2 are SGHRS and YFSETQ. In DNA form, the CDR3 reads TGCGCCAGCAGCGGACAGGGGTACAATGAGCAGTTCTTC. This translates into CASSGQGYNEQFF.

This clone was seen a handful of times. The chain has TRBV29-1 and TRBJ1-1; weak D call: TRBD1 (5 bases). Germline CDR1 SQVTM, CDR2 ANQGSEA. The CDR3 runs to 11 residues. The CDR3 DNA follows: TGCAAGCGGGACGTCGGCACTGAAGCTTTCTTT. Its translation is CKRDVGTEAFF.

The rearrangement joins TRBV7-2 to TRBJ2-5; D is unclear. V dropped 5 bases and J dropped 4 bases, with 8 bases sitting between them. The CDR3 runs 12 residues. The germline gives CDR1 SGHTA, CDR2 FQGNSA. Here the CDR3 reads CASSKPGETQYF. The DNA for the CDR3 is TGTGCCAGCAGCAAACCAGGAGAGACCCAGTACTTC.

This clone showed up just once. The chain carries TRBV5-1 and TRBJ2-3, with 9 bases that match TRBD1. V shed 4 bases, J shed 3 bases, and the junction held 3 bases outside the gene matches. CDR1 and CDR2 (germline): SGHRS, YFSETQ. The CDR3 extends over 14 amino acids. The CDR3 bases are TGCGCCAGCAGCGCGGACAGGGGAACAGATACGCAGTATTTT. It yields the protein CASSADRGTDTQYF.

The rearrangement links TRBV7-9 to TRBJ2-1; 10 nucleotides agree with TRBD1. CDR3 length equals 19 residues. CDR1 is SEHNR, CDR2 FQNEAQ, per germline (reference sequence). The V segment lost 3 bases and the J segment 0 bases; nucleotides outside the gene matches: 11. This CDR3 is CASSFGISRTGGSYNEQFF. In DNA form, the CDR3 reads TGTGCCAGCAGCTTTGGTATTTCAAGGACAGGGGGCTCCTACAATGAGCAGTTCTTC.

The J gene is TRBJ2-2, the V gene TRBV12-5, with D unresolved. Germline V gene data show CDR1 as LGHNT and CDR2 as FRNRAP. There are 14 residues in the CDR3. V was clipped by 4 bases and J by 1 base, with 7 bases between them. CDR3 bases: TGTGCTAGTGGTTCCCCCGGGAACACCGGGGAGCTGTTTTTT. Translated: CASGSPGNTGELFF.

The gene calls are TRBV7-9 and TRBJ2-3; perhaps TRBD2 as D (6 bases). Germline loops: CDR1 SEHNR, CDR2 FQNEAQ (reference sequence). Trimming took 1 base from V and 0 from J, leaving 11 bases between them. The CDR3 has 16 residues. CDR3 bases: TGTGCCAGCAGCTTAGGGTCGCGGGAAAGCACAGATACGCAGTATTTT. Its protein is CASSLGSRESTDTQYF. The full variable domain, in which reference TRBV7-9 and TRBJ2-3 provide the parts outside the CDR3, is DTGVSQNPRHKITKRGQNVTFRCDPISEHNRLYWYRQTLGQGPEFLTYFQNEAQLEKSRLLSDRFSAERPKGSFSTLEIQRTEQGDSAMYLCASSLGSRESTDTQYFGPGTRLTVL.

The table lists this clone with a count of one. The J gene is TRBJ2-3, the V gene TRBV11-1; TRBD2 matches at 14 bases. Germline CDR1 and CDR2: SGHAT and FQDESV (reference sequence). The V gene end was trimmed by 5 bases and the J gene end by 0 bases; junction bases not matched to a gene: 10. The CDR3 consists of 19 residues. The CDR3 DNA sequence: TGTGCCAGCAGCCGGGGACTAGCGGGAGATGTGGGGAGCACAGATACGCAGTATTTT. It encodes CASSRGLAGDVGSTDTQYF.

V usage is TRBV2 and J usage is TRBJ2-5; no firm D call. V was trimmed by 4 bases and J by 5 bases, leaving 11 bases between them. This CDR3 region has 13 residues. CDR1 is SNHLY and CDR2 is FYNNEI in the germline V gene. DNA for the CDR3: TGTGCCAGCAGTGGTGTGGGATCGGAGACCCAGTACTTC. Amino acids: CASSGVGSETQYF.

The V and J genes are TRBV28 and TRBJ1-3; D ambiguous. V was cut by 3 bases and J by 0 bases, with 12 bases left in between. The CDR3 contains 16 residues. Germline-derived CDR1 and CDR2 are MDHEN and SYDVKM. CDR3 sequence reads: CASSFSAGVSGNTIYF. The CDR3 bases are TGTGCCAGCAGTTTTTCCGCCGGGGTCTCTGGAAACACCATATATTTT.

The V call is TRBV11-1, the J call TRBJ2-6; D may be TRBD2 (5 bases). Between the trimmed V and J ends, which lost 7 bases and 0 bases, there was a span of 10 bases. This CDR3 has 15 amino acids. Germline CDR1 SGHAT, CDR2 FQDESV (reference sequence). CDR3 coding DNA: TGTGCCAGCACCCTCGGGGACTCTGGGGCCAACGTCCTGACTTTC. As protein: CASTLGDSGANVLTF.